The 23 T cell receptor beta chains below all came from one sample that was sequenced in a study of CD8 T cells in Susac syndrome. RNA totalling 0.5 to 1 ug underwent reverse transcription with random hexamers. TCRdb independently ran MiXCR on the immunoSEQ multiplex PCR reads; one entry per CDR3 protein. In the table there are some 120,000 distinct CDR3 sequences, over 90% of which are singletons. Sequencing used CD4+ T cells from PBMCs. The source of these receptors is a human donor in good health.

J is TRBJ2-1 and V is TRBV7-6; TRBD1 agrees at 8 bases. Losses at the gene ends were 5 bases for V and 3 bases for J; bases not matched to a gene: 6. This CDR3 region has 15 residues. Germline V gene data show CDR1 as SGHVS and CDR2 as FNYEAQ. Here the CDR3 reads CASSSGTGRYNEQFF. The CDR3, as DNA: TGTGCCAGCAGCAGTGGGACAGGTCGCTACAATGAGCAGTTCTTC.

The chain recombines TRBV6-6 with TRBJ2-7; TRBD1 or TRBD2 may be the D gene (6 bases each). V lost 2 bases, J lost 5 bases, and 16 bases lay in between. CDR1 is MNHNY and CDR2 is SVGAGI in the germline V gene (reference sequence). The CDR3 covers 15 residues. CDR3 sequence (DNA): TGTGCCAGCAGTTACATGTCGGGGGCGCAGAACGAGCAGTACTTC. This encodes CASSYMSGAQNEQYF.

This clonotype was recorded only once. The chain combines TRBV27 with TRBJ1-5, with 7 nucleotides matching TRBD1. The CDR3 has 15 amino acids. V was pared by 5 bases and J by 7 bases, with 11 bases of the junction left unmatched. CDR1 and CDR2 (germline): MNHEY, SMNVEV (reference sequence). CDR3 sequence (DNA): TGTGCCAGCAGTCCAACGACAGGGTGGTTGCAGCCCCAGCATTTT. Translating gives CASSPTTGWLQPQHF.

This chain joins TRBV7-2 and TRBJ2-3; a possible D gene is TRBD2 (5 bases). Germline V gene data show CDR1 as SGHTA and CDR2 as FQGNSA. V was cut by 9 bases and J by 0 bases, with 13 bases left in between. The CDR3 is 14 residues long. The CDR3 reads CASSPSGSTDTQYF. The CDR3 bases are TGTGCCAGTAGTCCCAGCGGTAGCACAGATACGCAGTATTTT.

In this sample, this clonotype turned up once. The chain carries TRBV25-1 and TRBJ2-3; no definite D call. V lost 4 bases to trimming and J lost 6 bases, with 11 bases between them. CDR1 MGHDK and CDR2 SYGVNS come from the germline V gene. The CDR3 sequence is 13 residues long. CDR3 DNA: TGTGCCAGCAGTGCTCGCTCGGTCGATACGCAGTATTTT. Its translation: CASSARSVDTQYF.

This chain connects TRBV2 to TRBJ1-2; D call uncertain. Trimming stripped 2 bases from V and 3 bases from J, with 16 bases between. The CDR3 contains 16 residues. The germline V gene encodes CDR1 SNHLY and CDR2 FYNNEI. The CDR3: CASSEIISAFDYGYTF. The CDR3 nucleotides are TGTGCCAGCAGTGAAATTATATCGGCCTTTGACTATGGCTACACCTTC.

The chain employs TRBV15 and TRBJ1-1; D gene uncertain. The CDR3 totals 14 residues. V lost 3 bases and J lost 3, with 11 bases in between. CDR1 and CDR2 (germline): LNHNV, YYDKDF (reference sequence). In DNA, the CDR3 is TGTGCCACCAGCAGGAAGAGGGCTGACACTGAAGCTTTCTTT. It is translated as CATSRKRADTEAFF.

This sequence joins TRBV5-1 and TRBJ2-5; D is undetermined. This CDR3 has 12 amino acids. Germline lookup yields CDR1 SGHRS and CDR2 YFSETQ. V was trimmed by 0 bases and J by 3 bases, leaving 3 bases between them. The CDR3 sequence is CASSLEEETQYF. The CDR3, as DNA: TGCGCCAGCAGCTTGGAGGAAGAGACCCAGTACTTC.

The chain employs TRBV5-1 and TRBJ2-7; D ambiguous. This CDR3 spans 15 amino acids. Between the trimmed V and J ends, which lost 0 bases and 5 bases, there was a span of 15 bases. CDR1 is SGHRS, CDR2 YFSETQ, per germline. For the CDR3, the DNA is TGCGCCAGCAGCTTGGAAGGTCGGATCTACGACGAGCAGTACTTC. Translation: CASSLEGRIYDEQYF.

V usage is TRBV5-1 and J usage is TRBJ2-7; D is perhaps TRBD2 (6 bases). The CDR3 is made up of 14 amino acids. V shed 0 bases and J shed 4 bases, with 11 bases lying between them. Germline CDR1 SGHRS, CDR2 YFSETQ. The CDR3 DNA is TGCGCCAGCAGCTTGGCCGGGAGCGGGTACGAGCAGTACTTC. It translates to CASSLAGSGYEQYF.

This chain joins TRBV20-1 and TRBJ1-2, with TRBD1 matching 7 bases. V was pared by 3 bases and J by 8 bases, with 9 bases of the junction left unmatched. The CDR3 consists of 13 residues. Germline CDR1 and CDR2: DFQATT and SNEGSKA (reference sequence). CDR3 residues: CSASITGEKGYTF. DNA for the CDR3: TGCAGTGCTAGCATAACAGGGGAGAAAGGCTACACCTTC.

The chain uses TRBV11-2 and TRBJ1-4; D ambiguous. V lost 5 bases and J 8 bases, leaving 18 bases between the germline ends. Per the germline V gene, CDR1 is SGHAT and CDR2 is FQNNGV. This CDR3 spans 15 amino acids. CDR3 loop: CASSGRQRRGEKLFF. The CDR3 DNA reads TGTGCCAGCAGCGGACGGCAGAGGAGAGGCGAAAAACTGTTTTTT. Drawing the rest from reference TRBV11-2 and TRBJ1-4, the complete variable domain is EAGVAQSPRYKIIEKRQSVAFWCNPISGHATLYWYQQILGQGPKLLIQFQNNGVVDDSQLPKDRFSAERLKGVDSTLKIQPAKLEDSAVYLCASSGRQRRGEKLFFGSGTQLSVL.

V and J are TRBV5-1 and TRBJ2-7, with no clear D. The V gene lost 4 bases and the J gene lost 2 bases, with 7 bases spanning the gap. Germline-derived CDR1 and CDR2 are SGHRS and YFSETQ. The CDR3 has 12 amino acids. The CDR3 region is CASSPPTYEQYF. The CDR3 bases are TGCGCCAGCAGCCCGCCGACCTACGAGCAGTACTTC.

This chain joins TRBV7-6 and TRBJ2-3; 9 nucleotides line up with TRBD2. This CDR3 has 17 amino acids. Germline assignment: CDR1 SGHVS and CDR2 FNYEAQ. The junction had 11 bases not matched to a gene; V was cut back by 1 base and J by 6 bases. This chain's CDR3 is CASSLVQSLAGLDTQYF. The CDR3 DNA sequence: TGTGCCAGCAGCTTAGTGCAGTCACTAGCGGGTTTGGATACGCAGTATTTT.

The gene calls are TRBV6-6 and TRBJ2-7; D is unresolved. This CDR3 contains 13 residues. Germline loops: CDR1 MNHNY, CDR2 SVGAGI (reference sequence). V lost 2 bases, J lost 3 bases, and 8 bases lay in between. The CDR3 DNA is TGTGCCAGCAGTTACCCGAGTGGCTACGAGCAGTACTTC. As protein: CASSYPSGYEQYF.

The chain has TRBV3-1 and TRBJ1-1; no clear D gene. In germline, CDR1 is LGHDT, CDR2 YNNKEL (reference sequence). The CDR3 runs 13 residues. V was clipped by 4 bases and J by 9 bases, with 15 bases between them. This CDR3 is CASSPTLGNQAFF. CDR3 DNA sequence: TGTGCCAGCAGCCCCACTTTAGGGAACCAAGCTTTCTTT.

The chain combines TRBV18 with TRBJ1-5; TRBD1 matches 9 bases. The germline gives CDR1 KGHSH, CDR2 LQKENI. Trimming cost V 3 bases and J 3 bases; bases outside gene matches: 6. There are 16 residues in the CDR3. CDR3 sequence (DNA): TGTGCCAGCTCACCTTCCGGGACAGGGCCCAATCAGCCCCAGCATTTT. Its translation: CASSPSGTGPNQPQHF. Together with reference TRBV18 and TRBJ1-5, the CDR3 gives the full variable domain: NAGVMQNPRHLVRRRGQEARLRCSPMKGHSHVYWYRQLPEEGLKFMVYLQKENIIDESGMPKERFSAEFPKEGPSILRIQQVVRGDSAAYFCASSPSGTGPNQPQHFGDGTRLSIL.

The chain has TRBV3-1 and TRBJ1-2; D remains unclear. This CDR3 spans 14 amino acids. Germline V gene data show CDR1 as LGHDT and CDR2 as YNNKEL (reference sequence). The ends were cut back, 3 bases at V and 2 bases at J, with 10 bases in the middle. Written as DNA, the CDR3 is TGTGCCAGCAGCCAGATTGGAGGGAACTATGGCTACACCTTC. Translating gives CASSQIGGNYGYTF.

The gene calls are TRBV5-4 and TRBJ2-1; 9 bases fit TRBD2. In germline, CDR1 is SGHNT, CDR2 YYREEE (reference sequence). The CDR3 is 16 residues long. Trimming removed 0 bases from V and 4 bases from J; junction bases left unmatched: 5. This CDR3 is CASSLVRLAGYNEQFF. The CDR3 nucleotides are TGTGCCAGCAGCTTGGTGCGGCTAGCGGGATACAATGAGCAGTTCTTC.

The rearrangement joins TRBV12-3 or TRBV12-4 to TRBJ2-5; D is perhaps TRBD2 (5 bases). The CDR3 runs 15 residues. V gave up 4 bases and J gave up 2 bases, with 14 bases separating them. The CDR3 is CASSWAGGRQETQYF. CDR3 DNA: TGTGCCAGCAGTTGGGCGGGCGGCAGACAAGAGACCCAGTACTTC.

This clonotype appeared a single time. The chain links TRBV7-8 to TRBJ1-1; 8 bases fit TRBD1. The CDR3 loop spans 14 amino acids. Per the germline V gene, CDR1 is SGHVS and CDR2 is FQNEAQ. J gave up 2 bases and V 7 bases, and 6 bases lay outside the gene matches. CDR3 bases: TGTGCCAGCACCGCGACAGGGGCAAACACTGAAGCTTTCTTT. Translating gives CASTATGANTEAFF.

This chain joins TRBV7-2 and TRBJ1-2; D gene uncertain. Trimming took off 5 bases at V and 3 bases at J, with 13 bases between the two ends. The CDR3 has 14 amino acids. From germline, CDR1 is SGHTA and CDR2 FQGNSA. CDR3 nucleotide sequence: TGTGCCAGCAGCCTCGTTGTGGGTGACTATGGCTACACCTTC. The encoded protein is CASSLVVGDYGYTF.

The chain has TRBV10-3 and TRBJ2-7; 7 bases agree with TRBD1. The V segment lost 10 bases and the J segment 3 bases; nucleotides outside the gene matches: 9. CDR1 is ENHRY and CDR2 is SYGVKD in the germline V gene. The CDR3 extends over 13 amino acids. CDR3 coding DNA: TGTGCCACCAAGACAGGGAATCTCTACGAGCAGTACTTC. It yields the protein CATKTGNLYEQYF.